This T cell receptor (beta chain) is from a study of T cell responses to AZD1222 COVID-19 vaccine. Libraries were prepared by immunoSEQ multiplex PCR; TCRdb keeps only in-frame clonotypes and omits some of them. The repertoire consists of some 120,000 clones, with 80% to 90% occurring once and the leading ten covering less than 2%. Trimming cost V 5 bases and J 6 bases; bases outside gene matches: 10. Germline values: CDR1 PRHDT, CDR2 FYEKMQ (reference sequence). This CDR3 comprises 15 residues. Sequencing was performed on peripheral blood, taken on day 0 of AZD1222 vaccination. The source of this sequence is an adult in good health. The V call is TRBV13, the J call TRBJ1-2; 9 bases fit TRBD1. The CDR3 spells CASSDSGTGKDGYTF. CDR3 sequence (DNA): TGTGCCAGCAGCGATTCCGGGACAGGGAAGGATGGCTACACCTTC.